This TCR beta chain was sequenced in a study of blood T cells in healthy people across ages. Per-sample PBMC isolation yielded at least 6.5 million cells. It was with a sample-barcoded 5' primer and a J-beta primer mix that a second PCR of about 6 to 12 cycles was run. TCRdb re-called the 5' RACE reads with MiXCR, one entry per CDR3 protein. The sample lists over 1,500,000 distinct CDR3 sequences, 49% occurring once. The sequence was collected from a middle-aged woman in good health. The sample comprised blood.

Written as DNA, the CDR3 is TGTGCCAGCAGCTTAACTCGCCCTAGCGACCAAGAGACCCAGTACTTC. The encoded protein is CASSLTRPSDQETQYF. V is TRBV7-2 and J is TRBJ2-5; the D gene is possibly TRBD2 (6 bases). Germline CDR1 and CDR2: SGHTA and FQGNSA. Trimming pared 2 bases from V and 0 bases from J, leaving 13 bases between. The CDR3 consists of 16 residues.